This T cell receptor (beta chain) was captured in a study of CD8 T cells in ankylosing spondylitis. The germline V gene encodes CDR1 SGHTA and CDR2 FQGTGA. There are 16 residues in the CDR3. Trimming removed 7 bases from V and 4 bases from J; junction bases left unmatched: 9. Details on this clonotype: Its cognate antigen is unknown.

In making TCR beta libraries, quantitative 5'-RACE with molecular barcodes was used. One entry per CDR3 protein, called by TCRdb with MiXCR from the 5' RACE reads. Of about 170,000 distinct CDR3 sequences listed, around 16% are singletons. General study findings and limits: There was a TCR beta motif, made of several highly homologous variants, that appeared characteristic of ankylosing spondylitis blood. Prior work had noted some motif variants in reactive arthritis blood and synovial fluid.

This sequence originates from a male donor with ankylosing spondylitis or in good health (not recorded which). Sequencing was done on a sample of blood, either unsorted or a sorted T cell fraction (not recorded which). The V call is TRBV7-3, the J call TRBJ2-1, with 11 nucleotides matching TRBD2. The CDR3 sequence is CASTQTGTSGYNEQFF. CDR3 DNA: TGTGCCAGCACCCAGACCGGGACTAGCGGTTACAATGAGCAGTTCTTC.